These 9 T cell receptor beta chains were all obtained from the same sample, sequenced in a study of T-cell memory formation after mild COVID-19. TCRdb reprocessed the 5' RACE reads via MiXCR and lists one record per CDR3 protein. The sample includes more than 300,000 distinct CDR3 sequences, 14% of them seen just once. Input material: PBMCs or a T cell subset sorted from them (not recorded which). The receptor source for this set is a man aged 18 to 29 who had mild COVID-19 (a few samples of this study predate the infection). Cell type and time point are not known.

The chain is built from TRBV6-5 and TRBJ2-1, with D tentatively TRBD2 (5 bases). Trimming took 0 bases from V and 5 from J, leaving 11 bases between them. Germline V gives CDR1 MNHEY, CDR2 SVGAGI. The CDR3 contains 15 residues. CDR3 nucleotide sequence: TGTGCCAGCAGTTACTCCTATAAAGCGGACAATGAGCAGTTCTTC. This gives the protein CASSYSYKADNEQFF.

This chain links TRBV4-1 with TRBJ1-4; TRBD1 matches at 9 bases. Germline CDR1 reads MGHRA; CDR2 reads YSYEKL. This CDR3 contains 16 residues. J gave up 8 bases and V 2 bases, and 9 bases lay outside the gene matches. The CDR3 region is CASSQFTGGAGEKLFF. CDR3 nucleotides: TGCGCCAGCAGCCAATTTACAGGGGGCGCGGGGGAAAAACTGTTTTTT.

This rearrangement joins TRBV5-1 to TRBJ2-3; D is perhaps TRBD2 (6 bases). Trimming took 4 bases from V and 9 from J, leaving 24 bases between them. The CDR3 contains 16 residues. CDR1 SGHRS and CDR2 YFSETQ come from the germline V gene. The CDR3 nucleotides read TGCGCCAGCAGCCCCTTTTCTTCGGGGGTCGTGGAAACGCAGTATTTT. This gives the protein CASSPFSSGVVETQYF.

This clonotype was observed a handful of times. The chain employs TRBV6-5 and TRBJ2-7; 11 nucleotides line up with TRBD2. CDR3 length equals 18 residues. The V and J ends lost 6 bases and 0 bases, in that order; junction bases with no gene match: 13. Per germline, CDR1 MNHEY and CDR2 SVGAGI. For the CDR3, the DNA is TGTGCCAGCAGACCCCCGGGACTAGCGGCTTTGAGCTCCTACGAGCAGTACTTC. Its protein is CASRPPGLAALSSYEQYF.

The V call is TRBV6-2 or TRBV6-3, the J call TRBJ1-5, with 7 bases identical to TRBD1. This CDR3 is built from 15 residues. V was clipped by 2 bases and J by 4 bases; unmatched bases: 5. The V gene's germline CDR1 is MNHEY and CDR2 SVGEGT. CDR3 coding DNA: TGTGCCAGCAGTTACCGACAGGGAAGGAATCAGCCCCAGCATTTT. It yields the protein CASSYRQGRNQPQHF.

This clonotype was found a few times. This chain joins TRBV9 and TRBJ2-1; D is unresolved. V dropped 4 bases and J dropped 5 bases, with 7 bases sitting between them. CDR1 and CDR2 (germline): SGDLS, YYNGEE. The CDR3 totals 12 residues. The CDR3 DNA is TGTGCCAGCAGCCCGGTAAACAATGAGCAGTTCTTC. Translation gives CASSPVNNEQFF.

This clonotype has only a few counts. The chain employs TRBV29-1 and TRBJ2-1; possibly TRBD2 for D (7 bases). Trimming removed 7 bases at V and 8 bases at J, with 18 bases between. The CDR3 consists of 13 residues. CDR1 and CDR2 from the germline V gene are SQVTM and ANQGSEA. The CDR3 sequence is CSAGVGGGDEQFF. The CDR3 DNA is TGCAGCGCGGGGGTAGGCGGGGGCGATGAGCAGTTCTTC.

This clonotype was seen a few times. The chain recombines TRBV5-6 with TRBJ1-6; 7 bases match TRBD1. The germline CDR1 and CDR2 sequences are SGHDT and YYEEEE. After removal of 5 bases from V and 9 bases from J, the junction contained 5 bases not matched to a gene. The CDR3 runs 13 residues. The CDR3 sequence is CASRIYRGSPLHF. DNA of the CDR3: TGTGCCAGCAGAATATACAGGGGTTCACCCCTCCACTTT.

The chain carries TRBV5-1 and TRBJ2-1; 10 bases align to TRBD2. Looked up from germline, CDR1 is SGHRS and CDR2 is YFSETQ. V dropped 4 bases and J dropped 7; count of bases not matched to a gene: 11. The CDR3 totals 16 residues. The CDR3 sequence: CASSLPSGGVSNEQFF. DNA of the CDR3: TGCGCCAGCAGCCTCCCTAGCGGGGGAGTCTCGAATGAGCAGTTCTTC. The entire variable domain, with the rest obtained from reference TRBV5-1 and TRBJ2-1, is as follows: KAGVTQTPRYLIKTRGQQVTLSCSPISGHRSVSWYQQTPGQGLQFLFEYFSETQRNKGNFPGRFSGRQFSNSRSEMNVSTLELGDSALYLCASSLPSGGVSNEQFFGPGTRLTVL.